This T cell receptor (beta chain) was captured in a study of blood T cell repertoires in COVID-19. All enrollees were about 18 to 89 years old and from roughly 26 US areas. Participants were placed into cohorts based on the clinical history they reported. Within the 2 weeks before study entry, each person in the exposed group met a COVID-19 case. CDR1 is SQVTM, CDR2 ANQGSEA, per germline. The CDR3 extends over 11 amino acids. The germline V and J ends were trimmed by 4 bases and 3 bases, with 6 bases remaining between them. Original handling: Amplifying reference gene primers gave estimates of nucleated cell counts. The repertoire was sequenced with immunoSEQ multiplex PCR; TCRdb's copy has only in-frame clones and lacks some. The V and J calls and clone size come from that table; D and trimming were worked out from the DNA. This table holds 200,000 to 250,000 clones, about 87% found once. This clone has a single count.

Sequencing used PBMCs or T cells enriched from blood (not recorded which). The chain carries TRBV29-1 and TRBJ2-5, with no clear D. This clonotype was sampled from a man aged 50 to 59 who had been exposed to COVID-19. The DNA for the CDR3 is TGCAGCGTTGGGTCGGAAGAGACCCAGTACTTC. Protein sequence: CSVGSEETQYF.